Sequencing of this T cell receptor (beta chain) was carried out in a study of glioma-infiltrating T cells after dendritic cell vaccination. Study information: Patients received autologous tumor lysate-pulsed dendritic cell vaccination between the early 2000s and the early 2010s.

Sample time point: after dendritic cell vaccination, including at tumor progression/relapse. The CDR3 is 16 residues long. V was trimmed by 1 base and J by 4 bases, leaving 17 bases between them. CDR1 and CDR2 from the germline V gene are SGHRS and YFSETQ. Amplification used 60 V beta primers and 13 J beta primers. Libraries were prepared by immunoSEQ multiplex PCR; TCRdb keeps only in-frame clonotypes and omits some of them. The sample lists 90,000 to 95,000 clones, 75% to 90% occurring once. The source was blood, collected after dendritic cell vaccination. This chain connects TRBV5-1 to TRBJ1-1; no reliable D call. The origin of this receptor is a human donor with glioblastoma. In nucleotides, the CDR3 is TGCGCCAGCAGCTTGACCTCGGGTAATCGGGGCACTGAAGCTTTCTTT. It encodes CASSLTSGNRGTEAFF.